The source of this T cell receptor (beta chain) is a study of cytomegalovirus exposure and HLA in healthy donors (dated by TCRdb to the late 2010s). About the full investigation: An earlier analysis of several hundred of the donors reported 276 Gb of sequence data and 100 million to 130 million unique TCR beta sequences from 150 million to 200 million T cells. In the later analysis, no new phenotypic data were used to find candidate immune exposures; instead, reliance was placed on TCR beta sequences and their occurrence across donors. The genetic ancestry cluster associated with self-reported Caucasian donors included 70% to 85% of the roughly 400 genotyped donors. To predict cytomegalovirus infection status, the study combined high-throughput TCR immunosequencing, statistical association of individual TCRs with disease status, and machine learning. Typing coverage differed by locus: A, B, C, DRB1 and DQB1 were typed in about 629-640 donors, DQA1 in 500 to 550, DPA1 in 600 to 610, and DPB1 in approximately 450. Around 330 gigabases of sequencing data and 70 million to 95 million unique TCR sequences made up an early release that covered approximately 650 HLA-typed donors. A later analysis re-analyzed previously published TCR beta repertoires from 660 or so donors and added high-resolution HLA genotyping to study TCR occurrence patterns. Four to six DR-DQ haplotypes were handled as single units for association and clustering, since linkage in the cohort was strong. Class I and class II HLA loci were covered by the typing at four-digit resolution. Among 398 genotyped donors of the cohort, an average of approximately 240,000 unique TCR beta nucleotide sequences were sequenced per donor, 15% to 20% of them non-productive. The study profiled the T cell repertoires of hundreds of subjects by immunosequencing and related them to cytomegalovirus serostatus. The study aimed to test whether cataloging public T cell receptors could reveal signatures of past pathogen exposure. Genome-wide SNP genotypes for about three fifths of the roughly 700 donors were used in a later genetic analysis, which treated that subset as a discovery cohort. In an earlier analysis of roughly 540 of the donors, high-throughput TCR beta sequencing was used to judge whether each TCR beta V gene segment behaved as functional or pseudogenic. Every discovery cohort repertoire had been produced on one sequencing platform. Along with the roughly 700-subject first cohort, a separate validation cohort of around 110 different subjects was used. Donor age, sex, ethnicity and CMV serostatus were compiled together with the repertoire data. Overall study results and their limits: When HLA alleles, especially DR and DQ, strongly co-occurred, TCR associations were difficult to assign to individual alleles. In vitro tests confirmed that a few of the cytomegalovirus-associated TCR beta chains recognize cytomegalovirus antigens. A cluster of highly shared sequence variants was judged likely to represent a technical artifact of the sequencing pipeline. Correlated functional status among segregating V segments might be attributable to linkage disequilibrium, but an unknown experimental factor could not be ruled out. Some IMGT-functional V segments, including TRBV6-2 and TRBV6-3, could not be told apart with the 87-base-pair reads, so those segments were excluded. According to a later analysis, parvovirus B19, influenza, CMV and Epstein-Barr virus appeared linked to several top co-occurrence clusters. Most TCR sequences were seen in very few donors, while some public TCRs were found in many individuals. According to a later genetic analysis, donors in an Asian-associated ancestry cluster had fewer N-insertions in productive TCRs than the approximately 670-donor mean. Broadly in line with IMGT annotations, most TCR beta V segments showed up in productive rearrangements about 87% or about 30% of the time in an earlier analysis of around 600 of the donors. Roughly 15 rarely observed V segments, including chromosome 9 orphons, were excluded from the earlier analysis of some 590 of the donors because counts were too low. Because some donors lacked HLA typing at each locus, the association tests relied only on the typed subset. A later analysis associated approximately 17,000 TCR beta sequences with specific HLA alleles at a false discovery rate of 0.05. A later analysis found that most CMV-associated TCR beta chains appeared HLA-restricted, with HLA associations seemingly driven largely by CMV exposure. According to the authors, the approach could potentially be generalized to other disease states and immunological phenotypes. This cohort had only TCR beta chains sequenced, and the lack of alpha or paired-chain data limited which features could be detected. The presence/absence analyses assumed that sequencing depth was roughly uniform across donors, and that assumption may not be true. An association between a missense DCLRE1C variant and V-gene and J-gene trimming of TCR beta chains was found in a later genetic analysis and replicated in an independent cohort. CMV serostatus was the only immune exposure information available for the cohort. A further reported finding was that TCR beta sequences accurately predicted the HLA-A and HLA-B alleles for most subjects in the first cohort. A later analysis found that HLA-associated TCR beta chains were more clonally expanded and had lower generation probabilities than equally common non-associated chains. The classifier was reported to diagnose cytomegalovirus status with high specificity and sensitivity in both the original cohort and the validation cohort. According to a later analysis, TCR association rates differed among HLA loci, with DRB1 alleles showing the most associated TCRs and HLA-C alleles showing the fewest. The study listed 150 to 200 TCR beta chains as associated with cytomegalovirus.

Details on this clone: No cognate antigen has been identified for it. No base quality values were provided; no much bigger clone lies one nucleotide off.

From the cysteine through the phenylalanine, the CDR3 covers 18 amino acids. Only the CDR3 region is kept as DNA, spanning 54 bases read in frame from base 1. Via the germline V gene, CDR1 is SGHRS and CDR2 YFSETQ. The V and J ends are trimmed by 0 bases and 7 bases, leaving 22 bases between them. The cohort was made up of 666 healthy bone marrow donors. At the time of sampling, every cohort member was nominally healthy, though immune exposures that went unrecorded were likely present. The donor tested CMV seropositive, placing the donor among the 250 to 350 seropositive members of the cohort. A peripheral blood sample was provided by each donor, and peripheral blood mononuclear cells were used for TCR beta sequencing. The Qiagen DNeasy Blood Extraction Kit was used to extract genomic DNA from the blood cell samples. Library preparation employed the immunoSEQ multiplex PCR assay. For the multiplex PCR, a mixture combining 60 forward primers for TCR Vbeta segments and 13 reverse primers for TCR Jbeta segments was used. The CDR3 region of rearranged TCR beta genes was amplified from genomic DNA with a multiplex PCR assay. On the Illumina HiSeq System, the amplified TCR beta libraries were sequenced as 87-base-pair reads. In the authors' own workflow: A later analysis tallied tens of millions of unique TCR beta chains across the 700 or so repertoires, and around 10 million of those chains were shared by two or more donors. A nearest-neighbor algorithm error-corrected the raw reads and collapsed the reads into unique sequences, merging closely related sequences to remove PCR and sequencing errors. CDR3 sequences were aligned to IMGT reference sequences to assign V, D and J gene segments. For a sequence to be retained, a match of at least six nucleotides to both a V gene segment and a J gene segment was required. Rearrangements were classified as productive when the CDR3 lacked stop codons and remained in frame with V and J, and all other rearrangements were classified as non-productive. CDR3 was defined by IMGT convention, running from the second conserved V-encoded cysteine to the conserved J-encoded phenylalanine. The earlier analysis of some 600 of the donors excluded sequences that lacked an unambiguous match to a single V gene segment. In an earlier analysis of 450 to 700 of the donors, V segments were called functional above 56.7% productive rearrangements and were called segregating when the between-donor standard deviation exceeded 5%. A statistical classification framework was built for diagnosing cytomegalovirus status from the catalog of TCR beta chain sequences. In a later analysis, V and J genes were assigned by comparing TCR nucleotide sequences against IMGT/GENE-DB human TR gene sequences. In a later analysis, CDR3 sequences and most-parsimonious VDJ recombination scenarios were assigned using the TCRdist pipeline. In a later analysis, each TCR beta chain was defined by its CDR3 amino acid sequence together with its V-gene family, and reads lacking a unique V-gene family were excluded. A later analysis removed several hundred highly shared, low-generation-probability nucleotide sequences to deal with suspected cross-contamination and a sequencing artifact. In a later analysis, a clonal expansion index was calculated for each public chain from normalized within-repertoire ranks of inferred template counts. A later analysis computed generation probabilities with a VDJ recombination model fitted to out-of-frame rearrangements, and checked the results against IGoR. In a later analysis, hypergeometric tests were used to score TCR-TCR, TCR-HLA and TCR-CMV co-occurrence, with a repertoire-size bias correction applied to TCR pairs. To estimate false discovery rates, a later analysis permuted the HLA or CMV assignments 20 times. In a later analysis, co-occurring TCRs were grouped with DBSCAN, and TCRdist sequence similarity was added when clustering was performed within HLA-allele-positive subsets. Repertoires with fewer than 30,000 or more than 120,000 public chains were left out of co-occurrence clustering, as were about 5 repertoires with anomalous nucleotide sharing. The immuneACCESS repertoire file appears here via TCRdb, limited to in-frame rearrangements. These files lack a portion of the clones; in checked studies, under half of the deficit traces to unresolved V genes, and the cause of the others is not known. The V and J calls and clone size come from that table; D and trimming were worked out from the DNA. The sample table shows around 150,000 clones, and approximately 80% are seen once. 6.3% of the sample comes from the top ten.

The sequence derives from a male donor in good health and CMV-seropositive. Sequenced sample: PBMCs. This chain is built from TRBV5-1 and TRBJ2-2; D gene: possibly TRBD1, on 7 matching bases. The DNA sequence is given as TGCGCCAGCAGCTTGGTGACCCCTATGAGGGGGCGGGGCGGGGAGCTGTTTTTT. Translation gives CASSLVTPMRGRGGELFF.